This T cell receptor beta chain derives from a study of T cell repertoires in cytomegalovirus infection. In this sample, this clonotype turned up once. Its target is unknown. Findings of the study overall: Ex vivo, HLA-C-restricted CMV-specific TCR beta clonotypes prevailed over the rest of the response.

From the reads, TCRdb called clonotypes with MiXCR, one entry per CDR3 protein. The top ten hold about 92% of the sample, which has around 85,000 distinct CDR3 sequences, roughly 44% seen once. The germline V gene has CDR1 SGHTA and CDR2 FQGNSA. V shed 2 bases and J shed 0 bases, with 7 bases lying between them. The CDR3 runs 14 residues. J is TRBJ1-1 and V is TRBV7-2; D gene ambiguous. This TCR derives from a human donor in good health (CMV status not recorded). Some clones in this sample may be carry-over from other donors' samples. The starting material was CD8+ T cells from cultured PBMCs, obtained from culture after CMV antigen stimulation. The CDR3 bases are TGTGCCAGCAGCTTACACAGACTGAACACTGAAGCTTTCTTT. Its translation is CASSLHRLNTEAFF.